This TCR beta chain was identified in a study of response to subunit inactivated influenza vaccine. Notes on this clonotype: Its antigen is still unknown.

TCRdb itself ran the RT-PCR reads through MiXCR, one entry per CDR3 protein. The sample lists approximately 700,000 distinct CDR3 sequences, about 14% seen once, with around 7.3% in the top ten. The germline V gene has CDR1 LGHNA and CDR2 YNFKEQ. This CDR3 contains 16 residues. V was cut by 0 bases and J by 1 base, with 12 bases left in between. Study-level points and caveats: There was a suggestion from the authors that each seasonal influenza vaccination recruits few new T cells.

The sequence was collected from a middle-aged man who received an inactivated influenza vaccine. This specimen consisted of PBMCs from blood, obtained roughly 2 weeks before vaccination. The rearrangement uses TRBV4-2 and TRBJ1-1; tentatively, D is TRBD1 (5 bases). CDR3 sequence: CASSQDLQGGNTEAFF. CDR3 DNA sequence: TGTGCCAGCAGCCAAGATCTTCAGGGTGGGAACACTGAAGCTTTCTTT.